One and the same sample provided the 9 T cell receptor beta chains below, sequenced in a study of OX40 agonist ivuxolimab in advanced cancers. Profiling relied on immunoSEQ multiplex PCR, and the TCRdb table lists in-frame clones only, not all of them. The table has under 50,000 clones, 88% seen once. The specimen was CD4+ or CD8+ T cells sorted from blood, collected in a trial of the OX40 agonist ivuxolimab. Source of these receptors: an adult with an advanced solid tumor such as melanoma, head and neck, liver or kidney cancer.

CDR3: CASSPGQGGELFF. The CDR3 bases are TGTGCCAGCAGTCCAGGACAGGGCGGGGAGCTGTTTTTT. J is TRBJ2-2 and V is TRBV27; the match to TRBD1 covers 8 bases. The ends lost 5 bases at V and 7 bases at J; junction bases unmatched: 3. Germline CDR1 MNHEY, CDR2 SMNVEV (reference sequence). The CDR3 loop spans 13 amino acids.

The V call is TRBV27, the J call TRBJ1-6, with 8 bases fitting TRBD1. From germline, CDR1 is MNHEY and CDR2 SMNVEV (reference sequence). V was pared by 9 bases and J by 6 bases, with 4 bases of the junction left unmatched. The CDR3 is made up of 13 amino acids. CDR3 amino acids: CASRGQGNSPLHF. In nucleotides, the CDR3 is TGTGCCAGTCGAGGACAGGGTAATTCACCCCTCCACTTT.

This chain joins TRBV9 and TRBJ2-2; no reliable D call. V was clipped by 0 bases and J by 6 bases, with 12 bases between them. Germline V gives CDR1 SGDLS, CDR2 YYNGEE. The CDR3 is made up of 15 amino acids. CDR3 region: CASSVEIRTSGELFF. The CDR3 bases are TGTGCCAGCAGCGTAGAAATACGGACGTCCGGGGAGCTGTTTTTT. The full variable domain, in which reference TRBV9 and TRBJ2-2 provide the parts outside the CDR3, is DSGVTQTPKHLITATGQRVTLRCSPRSGDLSVYWYQQSLDQGLQFLIQYYNGEERAKGNILERFSAQQFPDLHSELNLSSLELGDSALYFCASSVEIRTSGELFFGEGSRLTVL.

This clone was seen a single time. This chain joins TRBV5-1 and TRBJ1-1; perhaps TRBD1 as D (5 bases). Trimming removed 0 bases at V and 0 bases at J, with 9 bases between. The CDR3 runs 15 residues. Germline V lookup: CDR1 SGHRS, CDR2 YFSETQ. CDR3 region: CASSLVAGLNTEAFF. The CDR3, as DNA: TGCGCCAGCAGCTTGGTCGCAGGGCTGAACACTGAAGCTTTCTTT.

V is TRBV14 and J is TRBJ2-3; possible D gene TRBD1, 6 bases. V lost 5 bases and J lost 1, with 10 bases in between. The germline CDR1 and CDR2 sequences are SGHDN and FVKESK. The CDR3 sequence is 14 residues long. Here the CDR3 DNA reads TGTGCCAGCAGCGATCGACAGGGCACAGATACGCAGTATTTT. This encodes CASSDRQGTDTQYF.

The V gene is TRBV6-6, the J gene TRBJ1-1; D uncertain. The CDR3 has 13 amino acids. The V and J ends lost 7 bases and 11 bases respectively, with 20 bases between them. CDR1 and CDR2 from the germline V gene are MNHNY and SVGAGI (reference sequence). This CDR3 is CASTPFGAGEAFF. The DNA for the CDR3 is TGTGCCAGCACCCCCTTTGGCGCGGGCGAGGCTTTCTTT.

The chain uses TRBV7-2 and TRBJ2-1, with 8 bases fitting TRBD2. The CDR3 extends over 15 amino acids. V gave up 2 bases and J gave up 9 bases; unmatched junction bases: 9. Per the germline V gene, CDR1 is SGHTA and CDR2 is FQGNSA. In nucleotides, the CDR3 is TGTGCCAGCAGCTTATCGGACGGGGGGGCCGGTGAGCAGTTCTTC. As protein: CASSLSDGGAGEQFF.

The genes are TRBV2 and TRBJ2-1; TRBD2 agrees at 9 bases. CDR3 length: 15 residues. CDR1 SNHLY and CDR2 FYNNEI come from the germline V gene. The trim removed 6 bases at V and 4 bases at J, leaving 7 bases unmatched. The chain's CDR3 is CASSRSGREYNEQFF. The CDR3 bases are TGTGCCAGCAGCCGTAGCGGGAGAGAGTACAATGAGCAGTTCTTC.

In DNA, the CDR3 is TGTGCCAGCAGCGTCTCAGACAGGGTGAACACTGAAGCTTTCTTT. Its translation is CASSVSDRVNTEAFF. The chain uses TRBV9 and TRBJ1-1; 7 bases map to TRBD1. The CDR3 runs 15 residues. Germline values: CDR1 SGDLS, CDR2 YYNGEE. V lost 2 bases, J lost 0 bases, and 4 bases stayed unmatched.